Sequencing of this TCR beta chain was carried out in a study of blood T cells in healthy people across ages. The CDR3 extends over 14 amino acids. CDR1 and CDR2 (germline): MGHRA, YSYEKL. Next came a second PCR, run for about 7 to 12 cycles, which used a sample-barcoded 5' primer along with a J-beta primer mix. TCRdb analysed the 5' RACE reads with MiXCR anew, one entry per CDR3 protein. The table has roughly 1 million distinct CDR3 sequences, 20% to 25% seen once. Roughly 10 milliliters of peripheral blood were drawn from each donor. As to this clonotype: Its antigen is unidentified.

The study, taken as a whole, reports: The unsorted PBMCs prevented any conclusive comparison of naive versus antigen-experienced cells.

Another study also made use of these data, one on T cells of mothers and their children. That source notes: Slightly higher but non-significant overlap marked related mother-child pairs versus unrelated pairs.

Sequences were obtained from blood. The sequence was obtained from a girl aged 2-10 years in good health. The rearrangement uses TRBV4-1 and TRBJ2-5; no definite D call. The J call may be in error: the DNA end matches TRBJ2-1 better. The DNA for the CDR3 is TGCGCCAGCAGCCAAGCGACAAAAGTGAATGAGCAGTTCTTC. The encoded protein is CASSQATKVNEQFF.